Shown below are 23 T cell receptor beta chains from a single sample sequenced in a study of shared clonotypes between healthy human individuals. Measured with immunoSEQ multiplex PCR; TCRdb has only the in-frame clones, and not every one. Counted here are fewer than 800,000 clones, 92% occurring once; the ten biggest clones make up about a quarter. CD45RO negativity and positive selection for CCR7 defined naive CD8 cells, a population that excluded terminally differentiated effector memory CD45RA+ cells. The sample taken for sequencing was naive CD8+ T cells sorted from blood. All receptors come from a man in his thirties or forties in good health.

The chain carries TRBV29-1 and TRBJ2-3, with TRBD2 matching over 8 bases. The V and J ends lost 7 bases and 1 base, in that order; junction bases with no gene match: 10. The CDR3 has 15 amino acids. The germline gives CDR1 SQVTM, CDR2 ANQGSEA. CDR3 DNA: TGCAGCGCCTGCTTGGCTAGCGGGTGCACAGATACGCAGTATTTT. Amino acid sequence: CSACLASGCTDTQYF.

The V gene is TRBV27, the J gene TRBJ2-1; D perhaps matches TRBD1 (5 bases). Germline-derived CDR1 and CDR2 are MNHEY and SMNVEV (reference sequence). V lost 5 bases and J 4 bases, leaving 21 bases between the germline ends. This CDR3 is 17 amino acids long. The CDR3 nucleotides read TGTGCCAGCAGTCCTGACCCATATAGGACAACTTACAATGAGCAGTTCTTC. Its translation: CASSPDPYRTTYNEQFF.

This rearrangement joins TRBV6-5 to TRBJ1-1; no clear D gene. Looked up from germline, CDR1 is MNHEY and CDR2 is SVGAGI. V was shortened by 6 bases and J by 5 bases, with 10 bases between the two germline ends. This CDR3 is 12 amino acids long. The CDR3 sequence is CASSSRGTEAFF. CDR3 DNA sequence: TGTGCCAGCAGCAGCCGAGGAACTGAAGCTTTCTTT.

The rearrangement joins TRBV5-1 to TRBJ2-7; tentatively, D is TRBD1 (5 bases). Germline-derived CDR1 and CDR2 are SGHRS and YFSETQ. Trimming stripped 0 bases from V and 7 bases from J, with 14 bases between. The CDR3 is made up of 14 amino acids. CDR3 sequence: CASSLGQGTREQYF. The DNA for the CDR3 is TGCGCCAGCAGCTTGGGGCAGGGAACACGGGAGCAGTACTTC.

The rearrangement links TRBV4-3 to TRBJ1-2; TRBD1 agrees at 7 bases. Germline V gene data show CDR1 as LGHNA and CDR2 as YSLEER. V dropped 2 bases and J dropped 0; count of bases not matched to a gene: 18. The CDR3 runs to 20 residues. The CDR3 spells CASSQINVSNRGRANYGYTF. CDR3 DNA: TGCGCCAGCAGCCAAATAAACGTGTCCAACAGGGGACGAGCTAACTATGGCTACACCTTC.

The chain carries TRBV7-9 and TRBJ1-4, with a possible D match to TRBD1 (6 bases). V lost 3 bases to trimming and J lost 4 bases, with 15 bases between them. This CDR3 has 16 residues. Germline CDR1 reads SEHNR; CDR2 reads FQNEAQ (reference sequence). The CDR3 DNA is TGTGCCAGCAGCTTCCCCTCCGGACAGCTTAATGAAAAACTGTTTTTT. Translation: CASSFPSGQLNEKLFF. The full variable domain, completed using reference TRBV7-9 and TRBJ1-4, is DTGVSQNPRHKITKRGQNVTFRCDPISEHNRLYWYRQTLGQGPEFLTYFQNEAQLEKSRLLSDRFSAERPKGSFSTLEIQRTEQGDSAMYLCASSFPSGQLNEKLFFGSGTQLSVL.

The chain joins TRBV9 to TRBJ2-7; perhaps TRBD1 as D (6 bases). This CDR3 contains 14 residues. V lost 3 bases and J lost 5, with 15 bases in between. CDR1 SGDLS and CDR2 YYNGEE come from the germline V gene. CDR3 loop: CASSAAQGIDEQYF. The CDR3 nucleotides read TGTGCCAGCAGCGCCGCACAGGGAATCGACGAGCAGTACTTC.

The CDR3 nucleotides read TGTGCCAGCAGCCAAGGGACAGCTAAAGGGACAGATACGCAGTATTTT. Translation gives CASSQGTAKGTDTQYF. The chain combines TRBV5-5 with TRBJ2-3; TRBD1 agrees at 7 bases. V lost 4 bases, J lost 3 bases, and 11 bases stayed unmatched. CDR1 SGHKS and CDR2 YYEKEE come from the germline V gene (reference sequence). This CDR3 spans 16 amino acids.

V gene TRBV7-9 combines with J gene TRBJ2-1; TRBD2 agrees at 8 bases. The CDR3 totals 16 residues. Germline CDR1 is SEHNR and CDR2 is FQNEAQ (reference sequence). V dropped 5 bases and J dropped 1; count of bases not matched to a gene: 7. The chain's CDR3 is CASSKTSGDSYNEQFF. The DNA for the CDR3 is TGTGCCAGCAGCAAAACTAGCGGTGATTCCTACAATGAGCAGTTCTTC.

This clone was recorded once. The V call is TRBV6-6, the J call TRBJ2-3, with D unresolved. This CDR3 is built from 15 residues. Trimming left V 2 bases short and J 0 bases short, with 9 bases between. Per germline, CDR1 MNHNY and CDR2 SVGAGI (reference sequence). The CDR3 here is CASSYTSPSTDTQYF. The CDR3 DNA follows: TGTGCCAGCAGTTACACTTCCCCTAGCACAGATACGCAGTATTTT.

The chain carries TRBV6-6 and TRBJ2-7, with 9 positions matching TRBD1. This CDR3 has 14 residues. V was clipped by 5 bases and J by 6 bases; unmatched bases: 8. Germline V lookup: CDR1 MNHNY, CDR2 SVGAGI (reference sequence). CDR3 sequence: CASSPSGQGLEQYF. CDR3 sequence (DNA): TGTGCCAGCAGTCCAAGCGGACAGGGGCTCGAGCAGTACTTC.

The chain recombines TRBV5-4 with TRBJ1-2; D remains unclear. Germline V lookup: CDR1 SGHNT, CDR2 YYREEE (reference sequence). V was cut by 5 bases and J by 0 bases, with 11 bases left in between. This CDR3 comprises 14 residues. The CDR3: CASRAETPNYGYTF. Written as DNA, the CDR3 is TGTGCCAGCAGAGCAGAGACTCCTAACTATGGCTACACCTTC.

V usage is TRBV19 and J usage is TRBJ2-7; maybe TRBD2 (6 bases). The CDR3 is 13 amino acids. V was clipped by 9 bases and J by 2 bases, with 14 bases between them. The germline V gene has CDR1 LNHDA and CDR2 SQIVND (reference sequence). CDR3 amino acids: CASRGGAAYEQYF. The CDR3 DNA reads TGTGCCAGCCGAGGAGGGGCGGCCTACGAGCAGTACTTC.

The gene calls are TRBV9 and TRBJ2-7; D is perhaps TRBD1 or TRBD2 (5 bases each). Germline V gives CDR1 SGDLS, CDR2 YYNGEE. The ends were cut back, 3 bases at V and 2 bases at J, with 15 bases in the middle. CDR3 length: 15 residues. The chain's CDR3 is CASSADIGDAYEQYF. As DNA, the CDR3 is TGTGCCAGCAGCGCTGACATTGGGGACGCCTACGAGCAGTACTTC.

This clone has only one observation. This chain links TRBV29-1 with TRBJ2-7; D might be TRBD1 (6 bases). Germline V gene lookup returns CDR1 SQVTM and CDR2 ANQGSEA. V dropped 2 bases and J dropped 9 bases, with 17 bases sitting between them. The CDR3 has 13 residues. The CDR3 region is CSVERGTSTGQYF. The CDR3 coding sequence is TGCAGCGTTGAAAGGGGGACATCGACCGGGCAGTACTTC.

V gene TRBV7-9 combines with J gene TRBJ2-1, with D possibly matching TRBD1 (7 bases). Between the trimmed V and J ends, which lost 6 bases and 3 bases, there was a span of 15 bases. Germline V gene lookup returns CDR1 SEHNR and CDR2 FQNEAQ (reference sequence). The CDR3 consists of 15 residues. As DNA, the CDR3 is TGTGCCAGCAGGGGCCAGGGGGGCATCTACAATGAGCAGTTCTTC. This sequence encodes CASRGQGGIYNEQFF. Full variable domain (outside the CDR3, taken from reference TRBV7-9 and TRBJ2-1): DTGVSQNPRHKITKRGQNVTFRCDPISEHNRLYWYRQTLGQGPEFLTYFQNEAQLEKSRLLSDRFSAERPKGSFSTLEIQRTEQGDSAMYLCASRGQGGIYNEQFFGPGTRLTVL.

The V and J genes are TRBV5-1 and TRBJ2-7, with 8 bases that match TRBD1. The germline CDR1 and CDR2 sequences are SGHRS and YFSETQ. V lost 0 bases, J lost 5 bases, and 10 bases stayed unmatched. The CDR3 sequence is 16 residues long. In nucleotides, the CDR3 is TGCGCCAGCAGCTTGGGATTGGGTCAGGGGGCGGACGAGCAGTACTTC. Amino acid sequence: CASSLGLGQGADEQYF.

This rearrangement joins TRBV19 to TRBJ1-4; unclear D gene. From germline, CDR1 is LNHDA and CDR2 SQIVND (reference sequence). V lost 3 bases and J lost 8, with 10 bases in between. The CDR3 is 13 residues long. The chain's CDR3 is CASSIVAYEKLFF. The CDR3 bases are TGTGCCAGTAGTATTGTGGCATACGAAAAACTGTTTTTT.

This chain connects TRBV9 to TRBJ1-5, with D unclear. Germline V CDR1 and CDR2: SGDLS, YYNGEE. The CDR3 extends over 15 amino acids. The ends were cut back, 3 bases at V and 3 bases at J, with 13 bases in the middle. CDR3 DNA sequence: TGTGCCAGCAGCGGCGGAGGGCTGATCAATCAGCCCCAGCATTTT. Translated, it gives CASSGGGLINQPQHF.

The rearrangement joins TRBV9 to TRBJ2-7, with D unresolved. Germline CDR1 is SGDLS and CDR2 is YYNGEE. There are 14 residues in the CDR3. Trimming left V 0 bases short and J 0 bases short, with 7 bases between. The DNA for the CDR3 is TGTGCCAGCAGCGTAGGACACAGCTCCTACGAGCAGTACTTC. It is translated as CASSVGHSSYEQYF. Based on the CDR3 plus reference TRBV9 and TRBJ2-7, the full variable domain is DSGVTQTPKHLITATGQRVTLRCSPRSGDLSVYWYQQSLDQGLQFLIQYYNGEERAKGNILERFSAQQFPDLHSELNLSSLELGDSALYFCASSVGHSSYEQYFGPGTRLTVT.

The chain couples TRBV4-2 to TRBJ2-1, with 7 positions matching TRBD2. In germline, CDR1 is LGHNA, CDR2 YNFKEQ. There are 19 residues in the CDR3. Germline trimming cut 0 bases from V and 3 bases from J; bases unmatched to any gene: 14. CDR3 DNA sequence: TGTGCCAGCAGCCAAGATGGAGGGAGTCTAGCGGATTTCTACAATGAGCAGTTCTTC. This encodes CASSQDGGSLADFYNEQFF.

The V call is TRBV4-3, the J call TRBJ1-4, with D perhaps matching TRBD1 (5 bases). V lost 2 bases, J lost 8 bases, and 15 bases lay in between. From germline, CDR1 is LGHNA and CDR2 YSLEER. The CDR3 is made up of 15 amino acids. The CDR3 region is CASSQYDQGGEKLFF. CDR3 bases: TGCGCCAGCAGCCAATATGACCAGGGAGGAGAAAAACTGTTTTTT.

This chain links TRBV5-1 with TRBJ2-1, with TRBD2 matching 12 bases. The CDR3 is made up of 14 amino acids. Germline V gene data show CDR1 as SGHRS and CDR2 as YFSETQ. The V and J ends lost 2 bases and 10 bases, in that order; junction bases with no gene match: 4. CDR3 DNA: TGCGCCAGCAGCTTATGGACTAGCGGGATAGAGCAGTTCTTC. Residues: CASSLWTSGIEQFF.